The subject of this entry is one T cell receptor beta chain. Germline V gene lookup returns CDR1 MGHRA and CDR2 YSYEKL. The CDR3 covers 14 residues. Trimming at V came to 6 bases and at J to 8 bases, leaving 6 bases not matched to a gene. The data derive from a study of OX40 agonist ivuxolimab in advanced cancers. Study-level background: Partial responses, seen in three patients, involved one hepatocellular carcinoma and two cutaneous melanomas.

Only in-frame clones appear in the TCRdb table, and some are missing; sequencing was by immunoSEQ multiplex PCR. The sample holds roughly 50,000 clones, over 80% seen once. The source is an adult with an advanced solid tumor such as melanoma, head and neck, liver or kidney cancer. This sequence joins TRBV4-1 and TRBJ1-6, with 8 nucleotides matching TRBD1. Sequencing used CD4+ or CD8+ T cells sorted from blood, obtained in a trial of the OX40 agonist ivuxolimab. CDR3: CASSPTGDHSPLHF. The CDR3 bases are TGCGCCAGCAGTCCGACAGGGGACCATTCACCCCTCCACTTT.